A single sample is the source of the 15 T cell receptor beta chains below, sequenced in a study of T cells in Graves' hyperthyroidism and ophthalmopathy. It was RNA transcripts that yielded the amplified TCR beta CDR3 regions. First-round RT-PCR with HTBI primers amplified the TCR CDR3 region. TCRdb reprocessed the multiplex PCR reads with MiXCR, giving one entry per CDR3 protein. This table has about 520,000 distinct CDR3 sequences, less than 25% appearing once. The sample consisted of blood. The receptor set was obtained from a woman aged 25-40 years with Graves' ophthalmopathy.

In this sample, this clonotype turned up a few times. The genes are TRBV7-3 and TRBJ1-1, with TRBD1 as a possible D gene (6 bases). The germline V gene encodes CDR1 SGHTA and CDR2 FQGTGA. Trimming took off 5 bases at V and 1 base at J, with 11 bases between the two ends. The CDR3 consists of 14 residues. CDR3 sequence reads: CASSPGVRNTEAFF. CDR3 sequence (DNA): TGTGCCAGCAGCCCAGGGGTTAGGAACACTGAAGCTTTCTTT.

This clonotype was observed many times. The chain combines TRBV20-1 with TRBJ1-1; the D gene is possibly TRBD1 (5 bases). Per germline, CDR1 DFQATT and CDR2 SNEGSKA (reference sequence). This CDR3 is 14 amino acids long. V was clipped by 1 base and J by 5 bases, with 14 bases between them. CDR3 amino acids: CSARAGGVGTEAFF. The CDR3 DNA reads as TGCAGTGCTAGAGCGGGGGGGGTTGGTACTGAAGCTTTCTTT.

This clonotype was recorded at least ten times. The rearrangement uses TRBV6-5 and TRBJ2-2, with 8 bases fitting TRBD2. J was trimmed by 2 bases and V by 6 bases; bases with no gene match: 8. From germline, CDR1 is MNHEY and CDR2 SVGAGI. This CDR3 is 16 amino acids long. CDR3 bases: TGTGCCAGCAGCCTTACTAGCGGAATAAACACCGGGGAGCTGTTTTTT. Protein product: CASSLTSGINTGELFF.

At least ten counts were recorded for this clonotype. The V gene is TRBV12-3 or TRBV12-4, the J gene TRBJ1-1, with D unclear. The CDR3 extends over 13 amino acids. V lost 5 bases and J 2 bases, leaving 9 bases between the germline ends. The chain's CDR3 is CASSPIKNTEAFF. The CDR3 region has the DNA TGTGCCAGCAGTCCGATTAAAAACACTGAAGCTTTCTTT.

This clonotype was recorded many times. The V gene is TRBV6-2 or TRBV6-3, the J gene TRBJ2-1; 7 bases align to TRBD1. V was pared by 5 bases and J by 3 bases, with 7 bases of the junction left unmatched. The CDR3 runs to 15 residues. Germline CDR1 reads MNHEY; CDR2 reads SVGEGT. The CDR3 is CASSLDRAIYNEQFF. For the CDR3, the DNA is TGTGCCAGCAGTCTTGACAGGGCAATCTACAATGAGCAGTTCTTC.

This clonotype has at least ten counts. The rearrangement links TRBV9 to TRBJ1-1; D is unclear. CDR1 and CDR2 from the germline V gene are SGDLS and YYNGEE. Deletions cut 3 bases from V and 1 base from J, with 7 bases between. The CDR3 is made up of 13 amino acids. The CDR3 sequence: CASSADANTEAFF. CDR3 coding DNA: TGTGCCAGCAGCGCAGACGCGAACACTGAAGCTTTCTTT.

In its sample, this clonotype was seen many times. CDR3 sequence: CSAPPLGQGVGTEAFF. The CDR3 DNA follows: TGCAGTGCCCCCCCGCTGGGACAGGGAGTAGGGACTGAAGCTTTCTTT. The V gene is TRBV20-1, the J gene TRBJ1-1; 9 nucleotides line up with TRBD1. The V segment lost 6 bases and the J segment 5 bases; nucleotides outside the gene matches: 16. The V gene's germline CDR1 is DFQATT and CDR2 SNEGSKA (reference sequence). The CDR3 extends over 16 amino acids.

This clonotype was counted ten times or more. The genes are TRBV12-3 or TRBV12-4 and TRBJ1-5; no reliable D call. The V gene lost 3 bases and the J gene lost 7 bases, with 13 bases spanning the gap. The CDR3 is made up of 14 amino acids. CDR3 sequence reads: CASSLFGNRQPQHF. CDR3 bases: TGTGCCAGCAGTTTGTTCGGGAATCGGCAGCCCCAGCATTTT.

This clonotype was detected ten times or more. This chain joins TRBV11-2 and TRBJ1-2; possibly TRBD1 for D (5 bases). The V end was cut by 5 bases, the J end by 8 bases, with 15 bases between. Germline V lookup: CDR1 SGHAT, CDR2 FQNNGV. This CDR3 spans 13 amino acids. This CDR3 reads CASSHPVQDGYTF. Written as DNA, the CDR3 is TGTGCCAGCAGCCACCCCGTACAGGACGGCTACACCTTC.

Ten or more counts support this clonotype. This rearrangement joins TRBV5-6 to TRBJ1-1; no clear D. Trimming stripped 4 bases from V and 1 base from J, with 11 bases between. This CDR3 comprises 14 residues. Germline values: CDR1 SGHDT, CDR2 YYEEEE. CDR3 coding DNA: TGTGCCAGCAGCGTGGACGTGTCGAACACTGAAGCTTTCTTT. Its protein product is CASSVDVSNTEAFF.

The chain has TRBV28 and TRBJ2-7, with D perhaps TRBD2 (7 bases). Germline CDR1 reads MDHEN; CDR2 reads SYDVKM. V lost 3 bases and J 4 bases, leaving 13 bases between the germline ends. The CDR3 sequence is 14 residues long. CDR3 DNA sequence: TGTGCCAGCAGTTTCTTCAGGGGAGGGTACGAGCAGTACTTC. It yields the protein CASSFFRGGYEQYF.

CDR3 DNA sequence: TGTGCCAGTACCCCGGGGCACTCTGGGAACACTGAAGCTTTCTTT. It specifies CASTPGHSGNTEAFF. This chain connects TRBV19 to TRBJ1-1; possibly TRBD1 for D (5 bases). The CDR3 is 15 residues long. From germline, CDR1 is LNHDA and CDR2 SQIVND (reference sequence). V lost 7 bases to trimming and J lost 1 base, with 16 bases between them. Full variable domain (remainder filled in from reference TRBV19 and TRBJ1-1): DGGITQSPKYLFRKEGQNVTLSCEQNLNHDAMYWYRQDPGQGLRLIYYSQIVNDFQKGDIAEGYSVSREKKESFPLTVTSAQKNPTAFYLCASTPGHSGNTEAFFGQGTRLTVV.

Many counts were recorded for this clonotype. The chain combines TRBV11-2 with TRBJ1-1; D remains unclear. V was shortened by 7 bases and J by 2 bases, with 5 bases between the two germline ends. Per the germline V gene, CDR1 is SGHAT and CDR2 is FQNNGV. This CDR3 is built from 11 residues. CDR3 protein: CASIYNTEAFF. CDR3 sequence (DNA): TGTGCCAGCATATACAACACTGAAGCTTTCTTT.

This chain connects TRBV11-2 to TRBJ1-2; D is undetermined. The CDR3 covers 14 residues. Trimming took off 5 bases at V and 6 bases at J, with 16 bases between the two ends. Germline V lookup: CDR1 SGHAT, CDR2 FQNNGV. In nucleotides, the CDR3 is TGTGCCAGCAGCCTATCCCCGGGATCTCATGGCTACACCTTC. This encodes CASSLSPGSHGYTF.

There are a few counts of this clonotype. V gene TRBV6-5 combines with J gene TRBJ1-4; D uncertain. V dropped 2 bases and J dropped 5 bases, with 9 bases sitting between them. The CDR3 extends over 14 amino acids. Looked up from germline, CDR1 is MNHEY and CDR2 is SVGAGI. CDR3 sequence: CASSYGGRNEKLFF. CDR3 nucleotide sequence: TGTGCCAGCAGTTACGGAGGGAGAAATGAAAAACTGTTTTTT.